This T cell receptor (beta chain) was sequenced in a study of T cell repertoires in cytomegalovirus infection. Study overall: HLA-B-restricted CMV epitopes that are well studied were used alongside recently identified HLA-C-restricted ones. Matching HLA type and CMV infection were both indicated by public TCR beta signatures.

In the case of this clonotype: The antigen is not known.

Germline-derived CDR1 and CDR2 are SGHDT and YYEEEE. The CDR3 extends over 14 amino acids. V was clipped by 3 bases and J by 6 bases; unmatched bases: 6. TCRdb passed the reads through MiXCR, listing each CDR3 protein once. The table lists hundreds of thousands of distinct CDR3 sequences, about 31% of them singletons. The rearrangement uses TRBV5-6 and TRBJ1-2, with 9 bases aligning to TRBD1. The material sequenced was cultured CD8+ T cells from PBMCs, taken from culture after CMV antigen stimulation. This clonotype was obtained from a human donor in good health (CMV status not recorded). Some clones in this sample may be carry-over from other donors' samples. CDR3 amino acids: CASSWGTGYDGYTF. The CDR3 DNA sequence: TGTGCCAGCAGCTGGGGGACAGGGTATGATGGCTACACCTTC.